These T cell receptor beta chains were read from a single sample in a study of human T cells and chemical hapten exposure. Using its own MiXCR run on the RACE reads, TCRdb lists one record per CDR3 protein. Of 150,000 to 200,000 distinct CDR3 sequences listed, 25% to 35% are singletons. The sample here was whole blood, taken in connection with sensitization to the hapten diphenylcyclopropenone (DPC). These receptors all come from a young woman with alopecia areata. Some clones in this sample may be carry-over from other donors' samples. The CDR3 runs from the conserved cysteine through the conserved F or W. D genes are given only for firm matches. Clone size is given for some rows only: seen once, a few or many times, or a class if the clone is expanded.

D	V	J	size	DNA	CDR3
-	TRBV5-1	TRBJ2-4	-	TGCGCCAGCAGCTTTGACAGTGACATTCAGTACTTC	CASSFDSDIQYF
-	TRBV7-9	TRBJ1-1	many	TGTGCCAGCAGCAGTTTCCGGGGCCACACTGAAGCTTTCTTT	CASSSFRGHTEAFF
-	TRBV7-8	TRBJ1-4	-	TGTGCCAGCAGCGAAACAGGAACTACTAATGAAAAACTGTTTTTT	CASSETGTTNEKLFF
TRBD2	TRBV7-2	TRBJ2-7	-	TGTGCCAGCAGCTTTTCGGGAGGCCCATACGAGCAGTACTTC	CASSFSGGPYEQYF
TRBD2	TRBV20-1	TRBJ2-1	few	TGCAGTGCTAGAGTATGGCGGGAGAAGTCCTACAATGAGCAGTTCTTC	CSARVWREKSYNEQFF
TRBD2	TRBV28	TRBJ2-1	-	TGTGCCAGCAGTTTATTGGGGCTAGCGGGAGTCAATGAGCAGTTCTTC	CASSLLGLAGVNEQFF
-	TRBV6-2/TRBV6-3	TRBJ2-7	few	TGTGCCAGCGCATTCCGGGGGGCCAATTACGAGCAGTACTTC	CASAFRGANYEQYF
-	TRBV7-2	TRBJ2-5	few	TGTGCCAGCAGCAGGGACTTCTCGGAGACCCAGTACTTC	CASSRDFSETQYF
TRBD2	TRBV9	TRBJ2-7	few	TGTGCCAGCAGCGCTGGCTCGGGACTAGCTTACGAGCAGTACTTC	CASSAGSGLAYEQYF
-	TRBV19	TRBJ1-6	few	TGTGCCAGTAGTACTACAGAGTTTAATTCACCCCTCCACTTT	CASSTTEFNSPLHF
-	TRBV30	TRBJ1-2	-	TGTGCCTGGGGGAGACTGGGAGCTAACTATGGCTACACCTTC	CAWGRLGANYGYTF
-	TRBV18	TRBJ1-6	-	TGTGCCAGCTCACCTACCAGGGATAATTCACCCCTCCACTTT	CASSPTRDNSPLHF
-	TRBV28	TRBJ2-1	few	TGTGCCAGCAGTAACCTGGTTAGCTTCATATACAATGAGCAGTTCTTC	CASSNLVSFIYNEQFF
-	TRBV20-1	TRBJ2-7	-	TGCAGTGCTAGTTCACCCGTAACCTACGAGCAGTACTTC	CSASSPVTYEQYF
-	TRBV30	TRBJ1-6	-	TGTGCCTGGAGTGTAGGGCCACCCCTCCACTTT	CAWSVGPPLHF
-	TRBV28	TRBJ1-4	few	TGTGCCAGCAGTTTAAGTACCGGACGACAGTCAGAGTCACTGTTTTTT	CASSLSTGRQSESLFF
TRBD1	TRBV28	TRBJ2-7	few	TGTGCCAGCAGCCTGGGACAGGACGCCTCCTACGAGCAGTACTTC	CASSLGQDASYEQYF
-	TRBV6-6	TRBJ1-2	-	TGTGCCAGCAGAGAACAGGGCACAAACTATGGCTACACCTTC	CASREQGTNYGYTF
-	TRBV7-2	TRBJ2-7	few	TGTGCCAGCAGCCCGACTAGGTTGGACTACGAGCAGTACTTC	CASSPTRLDYEQYF
TRBD1	TRBV28	TRBJ2-7	few	TGTGCCAGCAGTCCCCTTGGACAGGCCTCCTACGAGCAGTACTTC	CASSPLGQASYEQYF
-	TRBV12-3/TRBV12-4	TRBJ1-1	-	TGTGCCAGCAGGCTCGGGCCACAGGGGAACACTGAAGCTTTCTTT	CASRLGPQGNTEAFF
-	TRBV7-2	TRBJ1-2	few	TGTGCCAGCAGCTTTTCCCTGACCGCAGGGGACTATGGCTACACCTTC	CASSFSLTAGDYGYTF
-	TRBV28	TRBJ1-5	few	TGTGCCAGCATACCTCCGGGGGGGAATCAGCCCCAGCATTTT	CASIPPGGNQPQHF
-	TRBV14	TRBJ1-2	many	TGTGCCAGCAGCCAAGAAACATCTTATGGCTACACCTTC	CASSQETSYGYTF
-	TRBV28	TRBJ2-7	few	TGTGCCAGCAGTTTAGCCGCGGAAACCTCCTACGAGCAGTACTTC	CASSLAAETSYEQYF
-	TRBV6-2/TRBV6-3	TRBJ2-7	-	TGTGCCAGCAGTTCCGTGACGAGCTCCTACGAGCAGTACTTC	CASSSVTSSYEQYF
-	TRBV6-2/TRBV6-3	TRBJ2-5	-	TGTGCCAGCAGACAACAAGAGACCCAGTACTTC	CASRQQETQYF
-	TRBV7-2	TRBJ2-3	many	TGTGCCAGCAGCAGGGCAGATACGCAGTATTTT	CASSRADTQYF
TRBD2	TRBV7-2	TRBJ2-1	-	TGTGCCAGCAGCTTAGCTGGGACTAGCGGAGGGGGTTTGCAGTTCTTC	CASSLAGTSGGGLQFF
TRBD1	TRBV28	TRBJ1-4	-	TGTGCCAGCAGTCCCACAGGGGTGGCTGAAAAACTGTTTTTT	CASSPTGVAEKLFF
-	TRBV28	TRBJ2-2	few	TGTGCCAGCAGTTCGCCCCTAGGAGGGAACACCGGGGAGCTGTTTTTT	CASSSPLGGNTGELFF
-	TRBV28	TRBJ2-7	few	TGTGCCAGCAGTTTATATGACCACTCCTACGAGCAGTACTTC	CASSLYDHSYEQYF
TRBD1	TRBV7-2	TRBJ1-2	-	TGTGCCAGCAGCTTTCTCCAGGGGGATGGCTACACCTTC	CASSFLQGDGYTF
TRBD1	TRBV5-1	TRBJ1-2	-	TGCGCCAGCAGCTTGGATGCAGGGGGCTTGGATGGCTACACCTTC	CASSLDAGGLDGYTF
-	TRBV2	TRBJ1-4	few	TGTGCCAGCAGTGCAGGGAGAGGGTATGAAAAACTGTTTTTT	CASSAGRGYEKLFF
-	TRBV6-2/TRBV6-3	TRBJ2-1	-	TGTGCCAGCAGTTACGATCGGGTGGTAAGCTCCTACAATGAGCAGTTCTTC	CASSYDRVVSSYNEQFF
-	TRBV7-9	TRBJ2-6	-	TGTGCCAGCAGCTTAGCGCTGGTGGCGGCCTCTGGGGCCAACGTCCTGACTTTC	CASSLALVAASGANVLTF
-	TRBV9	TRBJ2-7	once	TGTGCCAGCAGCGTAGATGGGGAACCCAACGAGCAGTACTTC	CASSVDGEPNEQYF
-	TRBV6-2/TRBV6-3	TRBJ2-1	-	TGTGCCAGCAGTTACTCACCCAGCGGAACCTACAATGAGCAGTTCTTC	CASSYSPSGTYNEQFF
TRBD1	TRBV30	TRBJ1-2	-	TGTGCCTGGAAGAGGGACAGGGTTTATGGCTACACCTTC	CAWKRDRVYGYTF
-	TRBV24-1	TRBJ2-5	-	TGTGCCACCAGTGAACCAGGGGCCCGACAAGAGACCCAGTACTTC	CATSEPGARQETQYF
-	TRBV6-2/TRBV6-3	TRBJ2-1	-	TGTGCCAGCATGGGGTCTAGCTCCTACAATGAGCAGTTCTTC	CASMGSSSYNEQFF
-	TRBV12-3/TRBV12-4	TRBJ2-3	-	TGTGCCAGCACCCTGACAGGGAGCGGGGATACGCAGTATTTT	CASTLTGSGDTQYF
TRBD1	TRBV20-1	TRBJ1-1	few	TGCAGTGCTAGTAGACAGGGAGGCACTGAAGCTTTCTTT	CSASRQGGTEAFF
-	TRBV2	TRBJ1-5	-	TGTGCCAGCCGCGACCAAGGTATCCGTATATCGACTCAGCCCCAGCATTTT	CASRDQGIRISTQPQHF
-	TRBV2	TRBJ1-5	-	TGTGCCAGCCAGGGCCTCAGGGAAGATCAGCCCCAGCATTTT	CASQGLREDQPQHF
-	TRBV6-2/TRBV6-3	TRBJ2-1	-	TGTGCCAGCAGTCAGCCTAGTACTGAGCAGTTCTTC	CASSQPSTEQFF
-	TRBV3-1	TRBJ2-1	-	TGTGCCCGCAGCCCCGGATCCGCCTCGCTTGAGCAGTTCTTC	CARSPGSASLEQFF
TRBD1	TRBV2	TRBJ2-5	few	TGTGCCAGGGGGACAGGGGTCCCCCAAGAGACCCAGTACTTC	CARGTGVPQETQYF
-	TRBV29-1	TRBJ2-5	-	TGCAGCGTTCCGGCGGAGGGAAGGGAGACCCAGTACTTC	CSVPAEGRETQYF
-	TRBV5-1	TRBJ2-1	few	TGCGCCAGCAGGAGGGGGGCCAATGAGCAGTTCTTC	CASRRGANEQFF
-	TRBV12-3/TRBV12-4	TRBJ2-6	-	TGTGCCAGCAGTTTAGTAGGGGGACCTGGGGCCAACGTCCTGACTTTC	CASSLVGGPGANVLTF
-	TRBV6-5	TRBJ2-5	few	TGTGCCAGCAGGGACGGTGTAAAAGAGACCCAGTACTTC	CASRDGVKETQYF
TRBD2	TRBV20-1	TRBJ2-5	few	TGCAGTGCCCGTAGCGGGGGGGCCATGGAGACCCAGTACTTC	CSARSGGAMETQYF
-	TRBV20-1	TRBJ2-2	few	TGCAGTGCTAGAGATCGTAGGAATTGGGAGCTGTTTTTT	CSARDRRNWELFF